This TCR beta chain came from a study of spatial heterogeneity in lung cancer. Study summary: The study consistently detected more beta-chain than alpha-chain sequences. Findings of the study overall: Expanded tumor TCRs that were ubiquitous appeared in blood more at resection than follow-up.

There are 15 residues in the CDR3. V lost 5 bases and J lost 6, with 17 bases in between. CDR1 and CDR2 from the germline V gene are SEHNR and FQNEAQ (reference sequence). Every TCR cDNA molecule bore its own unique molecular identifier. One entry per CDR3 protein, called by TCRdb with MiXCR from the 5' RACE reads. The sample contains about 14,000 distinct CDR3 sequences, approximately 10% of which appear only once. This clonotype was seen many times. Its antigen is still unknown. The time point denotes: sample taken at primary tumor resection. Whole RNA from tumor, nontumor lung or frozen PBMC was sequenced unsorted. The donors, about 78 patients with untreated early-stage non-small cell lung cancer, provided the samples.

The receptor's source is a female donor with early-stage non-small cell lung cancer. V gene TRBV7-9 combines with J gene TRBJ1-5; D is unresolved. The specimen comprised PBMCs, sampled at surgery. In DNA form, the CDR3 reads TGTGCCAGCAGCCCCAACGGAAGGGATGTTCAGCCCCAGCATTTT. It encodes CASSPNGRDVQPQHF.